This T cell receptor (beta chain) was found in a study of T-cell reconstitution after alpha-beta-depleted transplantation in children. Note on this clonotype: Its ends do not fully match the called genes, so a read error is possible.

During its preparation, the TCRbeta library received unique molecular identifiers. TCRdb called the PCR reads again in MiXCR, with one record for every CDR3 protein. Found here are under 450,000 distinct CDR3 sequences, 13% of them singletons; the top ten hold around 4.5%. The germline gives CDR1 MGHRA, CDR2 YSYEKL. This CDR3 has 15 amino acids. This clonotype was obtained from a human donor who donated a stem cell graft to a child with Fanconi anemia. The gene calls are TRBV4-1 and TRBJ1-1; 7 nucleotides agree with TRBD1. The material sequenced was PBMCs, taken from the stem cell graft. The CDR3 DNA is TGCTCCAGCAGCTCAGACCCAGGGGGGGACACTGAAGCTTTCTTT. Translating gives CSSSSDPGGDTEAFF.